This T cell receptor (beta chain) is drawn from a study of CD8+CD57+ T cells in acquired aplastic anemia. Comments on this clonotype: What it binds is not known.

Researchers used genomic DNA as the template to profile TCR beta VDJ and CDR3. TCRdb used MiXCR to reprocess the reads, holding one entry per CDR3 protein. The table records roughly 250,000 distinct CDR3 sequences, around 82% of them present only once. Study results and caveats: A significant difference in CD8+ Simpson's diversity between patients and controls was not found. Patients shared approximately 30 CD8+ CDR3 sequences with controls.

Sequencing was done on patients that had shown CD8+CD57+ cell expansion by flow cytometry. Patients were treatment-naive when blood was sampled. The CDR3 is made up of 13 amino acids. CDR1 and CDR2 from the germline V gene are LNHDA and SQIVND (reference sequence). The V gene end was trimmed by 4 bases and the J gene end by 8 bases; junction bases not matched to a gene: 2. The receptor was derived from a human donor with aplastic anemia. The chain joins TRBV19 to TRBJ1-6, with 7 positions matching TRBD1. Sequencing was performed on sorted CD4+, CD8+, or CD8+CD57+ T cells (not recorded which) from PBMCs. The CDR3 nucleotides are TGTGCCAGTAGTAATACAGGGGATTCACCCCTCCACTTT. Translation gives CASSNTGDSPLHF.